Listed here are 8 T cell receptor beta chains from one sample, sequenced in a study of T-cell memory formation after mild COVID-19. TCRdb fed the 5' RACE reads into MiXCR, producing one record per CDR3 protein. Among about 270,000 distinct CDR3 sequences listed, roughly 14% were seen once. The sequencing input was PBMCs or a T cell subset sorted from them (not recorded which). These receptors were obtained from an adult woman who had mild COVID-19 (a few samples of this study predate the infection). Cell type and time point are not known.

This clonotype has only a few counts. V gene TRBV20-1 combines with J gene TRBJ1-5, with D perhaps TRBD1 (5 bases). With 5 bases removed from V and 3 bases from J, the gap between germline ends came to 11 bases. Germline V CDR1 and CDR2: DFQATT, SNEGSKA (reference sequence). The CDR3 is 13 amino acids. CDR3 residues: CSAYDGHNQPQHF. DNA of the CDR3: TGCAGTGCTTATGACGGACACAATCAGCCCCAGCATTTT.

The sample holds many counts of this clonotype. This chain uses TRBV6-1 with TRBJ1-1; a weak D match, TRBD1 (6 bases). Trimming left V 3 bases short and J 5 bases short, with 13 bases between. The CDR3 runs 14 residues. The germline gives CDR1 MNHNS, CDR2 SASEGT. The CDR3 DNA reads TGTGCCAGCAGTGAGATCAGGGGTTTTACTGAAGCTTTCTTT. Amino acid sequence: CASSEIRGFTEAFF.

The J gene is TRBJ1-5, the V gene TRBV6-2 or TRBV6-3; 9 bases match TRBD1. With 4 bases clipped from V and 0 bases from J, the junction kept 10 bases outside the gene matches. The CDR3 covers 18 residues. Germline V gene sequence: CDR1 MNHEY, CDR2 SVGEGT. CDR3: CASSSRDRVTSSNQPQHF. In nucleotides, the CDR3 is TGTGCCAGCAGTTCCCGGGACAGGGTAACAAGTAGCAATCAGCCCCAGCATTTT.

In this sample, this clonotype turned up many times. In nucleotides, the CDR3 is TGTGCCACCAGCAGAGAACCCCCGTTTTTACTCGCGGGACGCAATGAGCAGTTCTTC. This translates into CATSREPPFLLAGRNEQFF. The chain has TRBV15 and TRBJ2-1, with a tentative D call TRBD2 (6 bases). CDR3 length equals 19 residues. From germline, CDR1 is LNHNV and CDR2 YYDKDF (reference sequence). V dropped 0 bases and J dropped 6 bases, with 24 bases sitting between them.

This rearrangement joins TRBV4-3 to TRBJ1-2; D unresolved. Germline V CDR1 and CDR2: LGHNA, YSLEER. The V gene lost 1 base and the J gene lost 0 bases, with 12 bases spanning the gap. The CDR3 length is 16 residues. This CDR3 reads CASSQAATVANYGYTF. The DNA for the CDR3 is TGCGCCAGCAGCCAAGCCGCGACGGTAGCTAACTATGGCTACACCTTC.

V gene TRBV12-3 or TRBV12-4 combines with J gene TRBJ2-6, with TRBD1 matching over 10 bases. With V trimmed by 3 bases and J by 4 bases, 12 bases remained unmatched. The CDR3 runs to 19 residues. The CDR3 sequence is CASSFRPTGTGAGANVLTF. DNA for the CDR3: TGTGCCAGCAGTTTCCGACCTACCGGGACAGGGGCAGGGGCCAACGTCCTGACTTTC.

The genes are TRBV5-1 and TRBJ2-1; D not resolved. The V end was cut by 2 bases, the J end by 6 bases, with 9 bases between. The CDR3 is 13 residues long. Germline CDR1 SGHRS, CDR2 YFSETQ. This CDR3 reads CASSFASANEQFF. As DNA, the CDR3 is TGCGCCAGCAGCTTTGCTAGTGCCAATGAGCAGTTCTTC.

Ten or more counts support this clonotype. This chain links TRBV5-8 with TRBJ2-3; the match to TRBD2 covers 9 bases. From germline, CDR1 is SGHTS and CDR2 YDEGEE. This CDR3 is 15 amino acids long. Unmatched junction bases numbered 5, after V lost 6 bases and J lost 0 bases. CDR3 bases: TGTGCCAGCAATCTAGCGGGGCCTAGCACAGATACGCAGTATTTT. Its translation is CASNLAGPSTDTQYF.